Given below is one TCR beta chain in context. The source of the sample is a study of T cell responses to AZD1222 COVID-19 vaccine. V lost 1 base and J lost 0, with 10 bases in between. The CDR3 runs to 16 residues. CDR1 KGHSH and CDR2 LQKENI come from the germline V gene. The repertoire was sequenced with immunoSEQ multiplex PCR; TCRdb's copy has only in-frame clones and lacks some. The sample lists some 140,000 clones, 90% occurring once. The sequencing used peripheral blood, collected on day 0 of AZD1222 vaccination. The J gene is TRBJ1-5, the V gene TRBV18, with D perhaps matching TRBD1 (5 bases). The source of this sequence is an adult in good health. The CDR3 DNA reads as TGTGCCAGCTCACCACTTGGCAGGGCTAGCAATCAGCCCCAGCATTTT. It specifies CASSPLGRASNQPQHF.